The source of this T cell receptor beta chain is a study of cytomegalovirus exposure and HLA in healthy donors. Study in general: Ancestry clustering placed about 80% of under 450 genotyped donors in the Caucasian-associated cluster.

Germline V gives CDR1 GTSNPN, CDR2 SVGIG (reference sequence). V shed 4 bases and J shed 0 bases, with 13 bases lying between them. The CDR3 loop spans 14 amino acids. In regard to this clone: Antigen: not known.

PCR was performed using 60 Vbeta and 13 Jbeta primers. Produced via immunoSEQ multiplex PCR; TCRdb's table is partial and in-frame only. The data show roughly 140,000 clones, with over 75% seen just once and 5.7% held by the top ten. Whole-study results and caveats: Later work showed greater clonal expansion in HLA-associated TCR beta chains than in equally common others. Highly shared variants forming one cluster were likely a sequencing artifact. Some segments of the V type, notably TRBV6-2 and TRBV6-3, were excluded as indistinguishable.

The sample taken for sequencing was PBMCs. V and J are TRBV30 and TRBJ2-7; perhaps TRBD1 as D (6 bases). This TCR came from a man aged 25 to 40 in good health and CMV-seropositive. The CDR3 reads CAWMGADSSYEQYF. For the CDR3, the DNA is TGTGCCTGGATGGGGGCGGATAGCTCCTACGAGCAGTACTTC.